Presented here are 13 T cell receptor beta chains from one specimen sequenced in a study of control samples from healthy donors and cancer patients. Some clones are missing from TCRdb's copy, which holds only in-frame ones; the method was immunoSEQ multiplex PCR. The repertoire holds over 100,000 clones, with approximately 91% as singletons. The sample was blood. The receptors stem from a man between 50 and 59 years old in good health.

Here the CDR3 DNA reads TGTGCCAGCAGCTTCACAGGGGGCGGTGGCTACACCTTC. Translating gives CASSFTGGGGYTF. The chain recombines TRBV7-6 with TRBJ1-2; 9 bases map to TRBD1. The CDR3 is 13 amino acids. Germline V gene sequence: CDR1 SGHVS, CDR2 FNYEAQ. Trimming cost V 3 bases and J 7 bases; bases outside gene matches: 3. Drawing the rest from reference TRBV7-6 and TRBJ1-2, the complete variable domain is GAGVSQSPRYKVTKRGQDVALRCDPISGHVSLYWYRQALGQGPEFLTYFNYEAQQDKSGLPNDRFSAERPEGSISTLTIQRTEQRDSAMYRCASSFTGGGGYTFGSGTRLTVV.

This clone has just one count. As the CDR3 is not closed by the conserved phenylalanine or tryptophan, this likely results from a read error. The chain links TRBV28 to TRBJ2-7; the D call may be TRBD1 or TRBD2 (5 bases each). This CDR3 has 15 residues. Trimming removed 2 bases from V and 3 bases from J, with 14 bases in between. Germline V gene sequence: CDR1 MDHEN, CDR2 SYDVKM. CDR3 coding DNA: TGTGCCAGCAGTTTAGGGGCGGGCGGGCTCTACGAGCAGTACCTC. It specifies CASSLGAGGLYEQYL.

This chain links TRBV28 with TRBJ2-2; D is ambiguous. CDR3 length equals 12 residues. CDR1 and CDR2 (germline): MDHEN, SYDVKM. Trimming shortened V by 4 bases and J by 7 bases, and 7 bases separated the two germline ends. CDR3 residues: CASSSSIGELFF. The CDR3 DNA sequence: TGTGCCAGCAGTTCCAGTATCGGGGAGCTGTTTTTT.

V is TRBV5-1 and J is TRBJ1-4; D is uncertain. This CDR3 is 15 amino acids long. The germline V and J ends were trimmed by 0 bases and 7 bases, with 13 bases remaining between them. Germline CDR1 SGHRS, CDR2 YFSETQ. The CDR3 spells CASSLGVPGSEKLFF. The CDR3 DNA reads as TGCGCCAGCAGCTTGGGCGTCCCAGGTTCTGAAAAACTGTTTTTT.

In this sample, this clone turned up once. The rearrangement joins TRBV7-9 to TRBJ1-6; 8 nucleotides agree with TRBD1. The CDR3 loop spans 15 amino acids. CDR1 is SEHNR and CDR2 is FQNEAQ in the germline V gene (reference sequence). Unmatched junction bases numbered 9, after V lost 4 bases and J lost 10 bases. The CDR3 nucleotides are TGTGCCAGCAGCTCAGGACAGGGTTTAAGATCACCCCTCCACTTT. Its translation is CASSSGQGLRSPLHF.

The chain employs TRBV7-2 and TRBJ2-2, with 8 bases aligning to TRBD2. The germline CDR1 and CDR2 sequences are SGHTA and FQGNSA. The CDR3 is 16 amino acids. With 5 bases clipped from V and 5 bases from J, the junction kept 10 bases outside the gene matches. CDR3 nucleotide sequence: TGTGCCAGCAGCCAAACCGGCGGGGGGCCAACCGGGGAGCTGTTTTTT. Translating gives CASSQTGGGPTGELFF.

J is TRBJ1-2 and V is TRBV5-8; D is ambiguous. The germline V gene has CDR1 SGHTS and CDR2 YDEGEE. The CDR3 covers 13 residues. The germline V and J ends were trimmed by 0 bases and 9 bases, with 12 bases remaining between them. CDR3 in amino acids: CASSLGRRISYTF. As DNA, the CDR3 is TGTGCCAGCAGCTTGGGGCGACGGATTAGCTACACCTTC. The full variable domain, its missing parts supplied by reference TRBV5-8 and TRBJ1-2, is EAGVTQSPTHLIKTRGQQATLRCSPISGHTSVYWYQQALGLGLQFLLWYDEGEERNRGNFPPRFSGRQFPNYSSELNVNALELEDSALYLCASSLGRRISYTFGSGTRLTVV.

The chain joins TRBV29-1 to TRBJ1-3, with D maybe TRBD1 (5 bases). V lost 3 bases and J lost 0, with 9 bases in between. In germline, CDR1 is SQVTM, CDR2 ANQGSEA. CDR3 length: 14 amino acids. Here the CDR3 DNA reads TGCAGCGTTGAGGCAGGGCTCTCTGGAAACACCATATATTTT. Translating gives CSVEAGLSGNTIYF. The variable domain in full, completed from reference TRBV29-1 and TRBJ1-3, reads SAVISQKPSRDICQRGTSLTIQCQVDSQVTMMFWYRQQPGQSLTLIATANQGSEATYESGFVIDKFPISRPNLTFSTLTVSNMSPEDSSIYLCSVEAGLSGNTIYFGEGSWLTVV.

This chain joins TRBV15 and TRBJ2-3; 13 bases match TRBD2. CDR1 and CDR2 from the germline V gene are LNHNV and YYDKDF (reference sequence). The V and J ends lost 1 base and 4 bases, in that order; junction bases with no gene match: 2. The CDR3 extends over 16 amino acids. The CDR3 nucleotides read TGTGCCACCAGCAGAGGGGGACTAGCGGGGCCAGATACGCAGTATTTT. It codes for CATSRGGLAGPDTQYF.

This chain uses TRBV5-1 with TRBJ1-5, with 10 bases lining up with TRBD1. The junction had 6 bases not matched to a gene; V was cut back by 4 bases and J by 5 bases. The CDR3 covers 15 residues. Germline V lookup: CDR1 SGHRS, CDR2 YFSETQ. The DNA for the CDR3 is TGCGCCAGCAGCCATGACAGGGGGCAGGATCAGCCCCAGCATTTT. It translates to CASSHDRGQDQPQHF. The entire variable domain, with the rest obtained from reference TRBV5-1 and TRBJ1-5, is as follows: KAGVTQTPRYLIKTRGQQVTLSCSPISGHRSVSWYQQTPGQGLQFLFEYFSETQRNKGNFPGRFSGRQFSNSRSEMNVSTLELGDSALYLCASSHDRGQDQPQHFGDGTRLSIL.

The gene calls are TRBV2 and TRBJ2-7; the D gene is possibly TRBD1 (6 bases). V was trimmed by 4 bases and J by 2 bases, leaving 9 bases between them. This CDR3 contains 13 residues. Germline CDR1 is SNHLY and CDR2 is FYNNEI. The CDR3 loop reads CASSAQGTYEQYF. The CDR3 DNA follows: TGTGCCAGCAGTGCACAGGGTACCTACGAGCAGTACTTC.

This clone has just a few counts. CDR3 bases: TGTGCCAGCAGCCAAGTGGGGGGCCAAGAGACCCAGTACTTC. This sequence encodes CASSQVGGQETQYF. This chain links TRBV3-1 (or the pseudogene TRBV3-2) with TRBJ2-5, with D possibly being TRBD2 (6 bases). The germline V and J ends were trimmed by 1 base and 1 base, with 7 bases remaining between them. Germline CDR1 LGHDT, CDR2 YNNKEL (reference sequence). This CDR3 comprises 14 residues.

V is TRBV4-1 and J is TRBJ2-3; possibly TRBD1 for D (5 bases). The CDR3 loop spans 14 amino acids. Trimming left V 6 bases short and J 6 bases short, with 16 bases between. Per germline, CDR1 MGHRA and CDR2 YSYEKL. CDR3 bases: TGCGCCAGCAGTTCAGGGTGGGGCTCGGATACGCAGTATTTT. It yields the protein CASSSGWGSDTQYF.